These T cell receptor beta chains were read from a single sample in a study of CD8 T cells in ankylosing spondylitis. Via MiXCR, TCRdb re-called the 5' RACE reads, giving one row per CDR3 protein. Of a few hundred thousand distinct CDR3 sequences in the sample, 9.5% to 12% were seen once. The sample was blood, either unsorted or a sorted T cell fraction (not recorded which). The receptors derive from a male donor with ankylosing spondylitis or in good health (not recorded which). Both conserved end residues are part of each CDR3. The D gene is left open where the match is weak. Size tells how often a clone was seen (once, few, many) or the class of an expanded clone, and some rows leave it out.

CDR3aa,CDR3nt,j_gene,d_gene,v_gene,abundance
CASGPIHEQYF,TGTGCCAGCGGTCCTATCCACGAGCAGTACTTC,TRBJ2-7,.,TRBV27,many
CASSQGLSSYGYTF,TGCGCCAGCAGCCAAGGTCTCTCCAGCTATGGCTACACCTTC,TRBJ1-2,.,TRBV4-1,.
CASSKESGPYEQYF,TGTGCCAGCAGCAAGGAATCGGGGCCCTACGAGCAGTACTTC,TRBJ2-7,.,TRBV27,many
CASSSGLAGGYIQYF,TGTGCCAGCAGCTCAGGACTAGCGGGAGGATACATTCAGTACTTC,TRBJ2-4,TRBD2,TRBV5-5,many
CASSRLAGGQHEQYF,TGTGCCAGCAGCCGATTAGCGGGAGGGCAACACGAGCAGTACTTC,TRBJ2-7,TRBD2,TRBV3-1,.
CAAQRNNEQFF,TGTGCCGCCCAGCGGAACAATGAGCAGTTCTTC,TRBJ2-1,.,TRBV28,.
CASSLVPQGLLDSGNTIYF,TGTGCCAGCAGCTTGGTACCCCAAGGCCTTTTAGACTCTGGAAACACCATATATTTT,TRBJ1-3,.,TRBV5-4,many
CASSDGLAGGVEQFF,TGCGCCAGCAGTGACGGACTAGCGGGAGGCGTTGAGCAGTTCTTC,TRBJ2-1,TRBD2,TRBV10-1,once
CASSPSRGGPGELFF,TGTGCCAGCAGCCCCTCCCGGGGGGGCCCCGGGGAGCTGTTTTTT,TRBJ2-2,TRBD2,TRBV7-3,.
CSVEDGMNTEAFF,TGCAGCGTTGAGGACGGCATGAACACTGAAGCTTTCTTT,TRBJ1-1,.,TRBV29-1,many
CASSRLGDQPQHF,TGTGCCAGCAGCCGACTGGGGGACCAGCCCCAGCATTTT,TRBJ1-5,.,TRBV7-9,.
CASSETGGLTPLHF,TGTGCCAGCAGTGAGACAGGGGGACTTACACCCCTCCACTTT,TRBJ1-6,TRBD1,TRBV27,.
CASSLEQRTEAFF,TGCGCCAGCAGCTTGGAACAACGTACTGAAGCTTTCTTT,TRBJ1-1,.,TRBV5-1,many
CSVGDGVKLSQYF,TGCAGCGTGGGGGACGGAGTTAAATTGTCCCAGTACTTC,TRBJ2-5,.,TRBV29-1,.
CSARGTSGYEQYF,TGCAGTGCTAGGGGGACTAGCGGCTACGAGCAGTACTTC,TRBJ2-7,TRBD2,TRBV20-1,many
CASSAGNLGLAGEETQYF,TGCGCCAGCAGCGCCGGGAATTTGGGACTAGCGGGTGAAGAGACCCAGTACTTC,TRBJ2-5,TRBD2,TRBV5-1,.
CASSLGLSTEAFF,TGTGCCAGCAGTTTGGGGTTGTCCACTGAAGCTTTCTTT,TRBJ1-1,.,TRBV12-3/TRBV12-4,many
CASSYSPTSPHYMKTQYF,TGTGCCAGCAGTTACTCCCCTACTAGTCCCCATTACATGAAGACCCAGTACTTC,TRBJ2-5,.,TRBV6-5,few
CASSFLEDPEACQPQHF,TGCGCCAGCAGCTTCTTAGAAGACCCAGAGGCCTGTCAGCCCCAGCATTTT,TRBJ1-5,.,TRBV5-1,many
CASRLASGETQYF,TGTGCCAGTAGACTAGCATCCGGTGAGACCCAGTACTTC,TRBJ2-5,.,TRBV19,.
CASTFPGRGEAFF,TGTGCCAGCACATTCCCCGGGCGTGGTGAAGCTTTCTTT,TRBJ1-1,.,TRBV28,few
CASRADLEYGYTF,TGTGCCAGCAGAGCCGACCTGGAGTATGGCTACACCTTC,TRBJ1-2,.,TRBV7-9,few
CASSFWMTGNNNEQFF,TGTGCCAGCAGCTTTTGGATGACAGGGAACAACAATGAGCAGTTCTTC,TRBJ2-1,TRBD1,TRBV13,.
CSVGRTNEKLFF,TGCAGCGTTGGGAGGACTAATGAAAAACTGTTTTTT,TRBJ1-4,.,TRBV29-1,many
CASSPLPAYYNEQFF,TGTGCCAGCTCACCTTTGCCCGCTTACTACAATGAGCAGTTCTTC,TRBJ2-1,.,TRBV18,many
CSVGTGTSGYEQYF,TGCAGCGTTGGGACCGGGACTAGCGGATACGAGCAGTACTTC,TRBJ2-7,TRBD2,TRBV29-1,many
CASSSGQGPYEQYF,TGCGCCAGCAGCTCCGGACAGGGGCCTTACGAGCAGTACTTC,TRBJ2-7,TRBD1,TRBV5-1,many
CASSEVRGNEQFF,TGTGCCAGCAGTGAGGTGAGAGGTAATGAGCAGTTCTTC,TRBJ2-1,.,TRBV2,many
CASSTTQNEQFF,TGTGCCAGTAGCACGACTCAAAATGAGCAGTTCTTC,TRBJ2-1,.,TRBV19,few
CASSIRYRTHEQYF,TGTGCCAGCAGCATTCGATATAGGACCCACGAGCAGTACTTC,TRBJ2-7,.,TRBV7-2,.
CASSPPRDVYEQYF,TGTGCCAGCTCACCACCCAGGGACGTCTACGAGCAGTACTTC,TRBJ2-7,.,TRBV18,few
CATRGGHYEQYF,TGTGCCACGCGAGGGGGGCACTACGAGCAGTACTTC,TRBJ2-7,.,TRBV6-6,many
CAISLALGPTDYEQYF,TGTGCCATCAGTTTAGCTTTGGGGCCCACAGACTACGAGCAGTACTTC,TRBJ2-7,.,TRBV10-3,many
CSAREGALAGYEQYF,TGCAGTGCTAGAGAGGGCGCGCTAGCGGGCTACGAGCAGTACTTC,TRBJ2-7,TRBD2,TRBV20-1,few
CSVVEATNEKLFF,TGCAGCGTTGTGGAAGCAACTAATGAAAAACTGTTTTTT,TRBJ1-4,.,TRBV29-1,many
CASSPRDRGGLRAFF,TGTGCCAGCAGTCCTAGGGACAGGGGTGGGCTTAGGGCTTTCTTT,TRBJ1-1,TRBD1,TRBV12-3/TRBV12-4,.
CASSGGYDSAYGYTF,TGCGCCAGCAGCGGCGGTTATGACAGCGCCTATGGCTACACCTTC,TRBJ1-2,.,TRBV5-1,many
CASRRGGSNQPQHF,TGTGCCAGCAGGCGGGGGGGTAGCAATCAGCCCCAGCATTTT,TRBJ1-5,.,TRBV28,.
CSARDRLANEQFF,TGCAGTGCTAGAGATCGGCTAGCCAATGAGCAGTTCTTC,TRBJ2-1,.,TRBV20-1,many
CASSESGTSAHEQYF,TGCGCCAGCAGTGAGTCTGGGACTAGCGCCCACGAGCAGTACTTC,TRBJ2-7,TRBD2,TRBV10-2,many
CASSQGQGWEQFF,TGTGCCAGCAGCCAAGGACAGGGCTGGGAGCAGTTCTTC,TRBJ2-1,TRBD1,TRBV3-1,.
CASSLGPGPTDTQYF,TGTGCCAGCAGTTTAGGGCCAGGGCCAACAGATACGCAGTATTTT,TRBJ2-3,.,TRBV12-3/TRBV12-4,.
CATSSRDRATDTQYF,TGTGCCACCAGCAGCCGGGACAGGGCCACAGATACGCAGTATTTT,TRBJ2-3,TRBD1,TRBV15,.
CASSLNLAGGTDTQYF,TGTGCCAGCAGCTTAAATCTCGCGGGAGGAACAGATACGCAGTATTTT,TRBJ2-3,TRBD2,TRBV7-3,.
CASSSPLYNEQFF,TGTGCCAGCAGCTCACCTCTCTACAATGAGCAGTTCTTC,TRBJ2-1,.,TRBV5-5,few
CATRTTGPTGELFF,TGTGCCACCAGAACAACAGGACCCACCGGGGAGCTGTTTTTT,TRBJ2-2,.,TRBV15,many
CSATPGGRTDTQYF,TGCAGTGCTACCCCCGGGGGAAGGACAGATACGCAGTATTTT,TRBJ2-3,.,TRBV20-1,many